Listed here are 21 T cell receptor beta chains from one sample, sequenced in a study of spatial heterogeneity in lung cancer. Findings of the study overall: Expanded alpha and beta TCR counts within tumors tracked tumor mutation counts.

Time point specified: sample taken at primary tumor resection. These receptors' antigens are unknown. TCRdb passed the 5' RACE reads through MiXCR, listing each CDR3 protein once. The repertoire holds about 1,500 distinct CDR3 sequences, with about 4.6% as singletons. This material consisted of lung tumor tissue, taken at surgery. The receptors come from a male donor with early-stage non-small cell lung cancer.

This clonotype counts as medium-sized (0.01 to 0.1%). The chain has TRBV24-1 and TRBJ2-1, with 7 bases identical to TRBD2. Germline loops: CDR1 KGHDR, CDR2 SFDVKD. J was trimmed by 5 bases and V by 3 bases; bases with no gene match: 6. There are 15 residues in the CDR3. The CDR3 here is CATSDRGSGHNEQFF. CDR3 nucleotides: TGTGCCACCAGTGATAGGGGTAGCGGGCACAATGAGCAGTTCTTC.

This clonotype was seen ten or more times. This sequence joins TRBV5-6 and TRBJ1-2, with D perhaps TRBD1 (6 bases). The CDR3 is 16 amino acids. The germline CDR1 and CDR2 sequences are SGHDT and YYEEEE. Trimming left V 1 base short and J 3 bases short, with 16 bases between. CDR3 nucleotides: TGTGCCAGCAGCTTGAGGGGGGACCTAATGCACTATGGCTACACCTTC. Translation: CASSLRGDLMHYGYTF.

By share, this clonotype ranks as medium-sized. The V call is TRBV20-1, the J call TRBJ2-1, with 10 bases identical to TRBD2. The ends lost 6 bases at V and 7 bases at J; junction bases unmatched: 9. Germline CDR1 and CDR2: DFQATT and SNEGSKA (reference sequence). The CDR3 spans 14 residues. CDR3 region: CSASGGVRWNEQFF. CDR3 bases: TGCAGTGCGAGCGGGGGGGTAAGATGGAATGAGCAGTTCTTC.

This clonotype was seen ten or more times. V and J are TRBV20-1 and TRBJ1-1; D may be TRBD1 (5 bases). V gave up 2 bases and J gave up 10 bases, with 17 bases separating them. The CDR3 totals 13 residues. CDR1 is DFQATT and CDR2 is SNEGSKA in the germline V gene (reference sequence). The CDR3 DNA is TGCAGTGCTAGAACGCAGGGTATCCGCGCAGCTTTCTTT. It codes for CSARTQGIRAAFF.

This clonotype was observed at least ten times. The chain recombines TRBV6-5 with TRBJ2-2; D remains unclear. CDR1 is MNHEY and CDR2 is SVGAGI in the germline V gene. V lost 2 bases and J lost 0, with 10 bases in between. The CDR3 has 16 amino acids. CDR3 residues: CASSYRVPSNTGELFF. CDR3 DNA: TGTGCCAGCAGTTACAGGGTACCATCGAACACCGGGGAGCTGTTTTTT.

Within the sample, this clonotype is medium-sized. This sequence joins TRBV7-6 and TRBJ1-5, with D perhaps matching TRBD1 (5 bases). This CDR3 spans 16 amino acids. Germline V CDR1 and CDR2: SGHVS, FNYEAQ. Trimming took off 5 bases at V and 1 base at J, with 15 bases between the two ends. The CDR3 DNA follows: TGTGCCAGCAGCCTGAGCGCAGGGACGAGCAATCAGCCCCAGCATTTT. Its protein product is CASSLSAGTSNQPQHF.

By sample share, this clonotype is hyperexpanded (1% or more). The chain uses TRBV30 and TRBJ2-1; 11 bases are shared with TRBD2. The length of the CDR3 is 15 residues. Trimming cost V 2 bases and J 5 bases; bases outside gene matches: 5. Germline V lookup: CDR1 GTSNPN, CDR2 SVGIG (reference sequence). The CDR3 is CAWSPGTSGNNEQFF. The CDR3 coding sequence is TGTGCCTGGAGTCCCGGGACTAGCGGAAACAATGAGCAGTTCTTC.

This clonotype is deemed medium-sized. The CDR3 spells CASSFRHMNTEAFF. The CDR3 region has the DNA TGTGCCAGCAGTTTTAGACACATGAACACTGAAGCTTTCTTT. The chain joins TRBV12-3 or TRBV12-4 to TRBJ1-1; no reliable D call. Trimming left V 3 bases short and J 0 bases short, with 8 bases between. The CDR3 sequence is 14 residues long.

CDR3 DNA sequence: TGTGCCAGCAGCGGGACTAGCGGGGATAATGAGCAGTTCTTC. Translated, it gives CASSGTSGDNEQFF. This rearrangement joins TRBV6-4 to TRBJ2-1, with 13 nucleotides matching TRBD2. Trimming removed 6 bases from V and 7 bases from J; junction bases left unmatched: 3. The CDR3 spans 14 residues. From germline, CDR1 is MRHNA and CDR2 SNTAGT.

This clonotype has a count of ten or more. J is TRBJ2-5 and V is TRBV18; D remains unclear. Per the germline V gene, CDR1 is KGHSH and CDR2 is LQKENI. V was clipped by 3 bases and J by 3 bases, with 5 bases between them. The CDR3 has 12 amino acids. As DNA, the CDR3 is TGTGCCAGCTCACCCCGGAAAGAGACCCAGTACTTC. Residues: CASSPRKETQYF. Full variable domain (rest looked up from reference TRBV18 and TRBJ2-5): NAGVMQNPRHLVRRRGQEARLRCSPMKGHSHVYWYRQLPEEGLKFMVYLQKENIIDESGMPKERFSAEFPKEGPSILRIQQVVRGDSAAYFCASSPRKETQYFGPGTRLLVL.

This clonotype is medium-sized (0.01 to 0.1%) within its sample. The chain couples TRBV28 to TRBJ2-2; 12 bases line up with TRBD2. Germline V lookup: CDR1 MDHEN, CDR2 SYDVKM. The CDR3 is 18 amino acids. J was trimmed by 5 bases and V by 7 bases; bases with no gene match: 14. The CDR3 loop is CASTPHGLAGRGTGELFF. CDR3 coding DNA: TGTGCCAGCACCCCGCATGGACTAGCGGGACGAGGGACCGGGGAGCTGTTTTTT.

In this sample, this clonotype is hyperexpanded. In DNA form, the CDR3 reads TGTGCCATCAGTGAGCGGGGGCTGCCCGGAGATCAGCCCCAGCATTTT. Its translation is CAISERGLPGDQPQHF. The chain joins TRBV10-3 to TRBJ1-5; D perhaps matches TRBD1 (6 bases). This CDR3 has 16 amino acids. Between the trimmed V and J ends, which lost 2 bases and 5 bases, there was a span of 16 bases. CDR1 is ENHRY and CDR2 is SYGVKD in the germline V gene.

This clonotype came up many times. The chain carries TRBV20-1 and TRBJ2-3; no reliable D call. In germline, CDR1 is DFQATT, CDR2 SNEGSKA (reference sequence). This CDR3 comprises 13 residues. With 3 bases removed from V and 2 bases from J, the gap between germline ends came to 9 bases. The CDR3 is CSASPEVTDTQYF. The CDR3 DNA follows: TGCAGTGCTAGTCCAGAAGTCACAGATACGCAGTATTTT.

Judged by abundance, this clonotype is medium-sized. V gene TRBV12-3 or TRBV12-4 combines with J gene TRBJ2-7, with a weak D call TRBD1 (5 bases). Between the trimmed V and J ends, which lost 7 bases and 5 bases, there was a span of 21 bases. The CDR3 loop spans 15 amino acids. CDR3 coding DNA: TGTGCCAGCACCCCCTCCCAGGGTCACCTCGACGAGCAGTACTTC. It translates to CASTPSQGHLDEQYF.

By sample fraction, this clonotype is medium-sized (0.01 to 0.1%). The chain employs TRBV10-3 and TRBJ2-5; 9 bases match TRBD1. With V trimmed by 3 bases and J by 4 bases, 6 bases remained unmatched. This CDR3 spans 15 amino acids. From germline, CDR1 is ENHRY and CDR2 SYGVKD. The CDR3: CAISDGTGLSETQYF. The CDR3 coding sequence is TGTGCCATCAGTGATGGGACAGGGTTATCAGAGACCCAGTACTTC.

By proportion, this clonotype is medium-sized. The rearrangement joins TRBV27 to TRBJ2-3; D unclear. CDR1 is MNHEY and CDR2 is SMNVEV in the germline V gene (reference sequence). The germline V and J ends were trimmed by 3 bases and 3 bases, with 10 bases remaining between them. This CDR3 contains 14 residues. The CDR3 region has the DNA TGTGCCAGCAGTTTGGGTAGGTGGACAGATACGCAGTATTTT. Translation gives CASSLGRWTDTQYF.

Within the sample, this clonotype is medium-sized (0.01 to 0.1%). The chain couples TRBV4-3 to TRBJ2-1; no clear D gene. The germline CDR1 and CDR2 sequences are LGHNA and YSLEER. CDR3 length equals 14 residues. Trimming cost V 0 bases and J 8 bases, with 11 bases left between them. In DNA, the CDR3 is TGCGCCAGCAGCCAAGAAAGCGAAAGCGATGAGCAGTTCTTC. Protein product: CASSQESESDEQFF.

This clonotype is classed as medium-sized. The J gene is TRBJ2-3, the V gene TRBV19; possible D gene TRBD2, 6 bases. V dropped 5 bases and J dropped 10 bases, with 16 bases sitting between them. Germline V gives CDR1 LNHDA, CDR2 SQIVND (reference sequence). This CDR3 is 13 amino acids long. The DNA of the CDR3 is TGTGCCAGTAGTGCCGGAGGGCAAACGGCGCAGTATTTT. Translation gives CASSAGGQTAQYF.

This clonotype qualifies as medium-sized. The J gene is TRBJ2-2, the V gene TRBV29-1; D is undetermined. Germline lookup yields CDR1 SQVTM and CDR2 ANQGSEA. Trimming stripped 1 base from V and 1 base from J, with 7 bases between. This CDR3 has 14 residues. The CDR3 DNA reads as TGCAGCGTTGAAGTCAGGAGGAACACCGGGGAGCTGTTTTTT. Translation: CSVEVRRNTGELFF.

This clonotype is medium-sized (0.01 to 0.1%). The chain uses TRBV7-9 and TRBJ2-7, with 8 bases matching TRBD1. V trimming: 5 bases; J trimming: 7 bases; junction bases outside the gene matches: 13. The CDR3 covers 15 residues. Germline V CDR1 and CDR2: SEHNR, FQNEAQ (reference sequence). The CDR3 loop is CASSLAGGGIGEQYF. CDR3 bases: TGTGCCAGCAGCCTCGCAGGGGGCGGGATTGGGGAGCAGTACTTC.

By share of the sample, this clonotype is medium-sized (0.01 to 0.1%). J is TRBJ1-5 and V is TRBV20-1; D uncertain. The germline V gene has CDR1 DFQATT and CDR2 SNEGSKA (reference sequence). V lost 5 bases to trimming and J lost 1 base, with 12 bases between them. The CDR3 is 14 residues long. The CDR3 spells CSARGEASNQPQHF. CDR3 DNA sequence: TGCAGTGCTCGAGGTGAGGCGAGCAATCAGCCCCAGCATTTT.